The T cell receptor (beta chain) under discussion was sequenced for a study of T cells in Graves' hyperthyroidism and ophthalmopathy. Findings and limits, study-wide: The majority of expanded thyroid clonotypes above 0.001 also appeared in blood.

This clonotype was counted ten times or more. Its specificity is not known. RNA transcripts were the template for amplifying TCR beta CDR3 regions. TCR CDR3 underwent first-round RT-PCR with the HTBI primer set. TCRdb redid the calling of the multiplex PCR reads with MiXCR, one entry per CDR3 protein. Of hundreds of thousands of distinct CDR3 sequences detected, roughly 13% appear once; the ten largest clones hold just under 25%. Germline V lookup: CDR1 SQVTM, CDR2 ANQGSEA. This CDR3 is 12 amino acids long. V shed 4 bases and J shed 5 bases, with 11 bases lying between them. Clinicians diagnosed patients from clinical symptoms, serum thyroxine and TRAb, thyroid ultrasound and orbital computed tomography.

Sequenced: blood. This TCR was recovered from a woman aged 25 to 39 with Graves' hyperthyroidism. The gene calls are TRBV29-1 and TRBJ1-2, with D tentatively TRBD1 (6 bases). CDR3 amino acids: CSVGGAPYGYTF. The CDR3 nucleotides read TGCAGCGTTGGGGGGGCGCCGTATGGCTACACCTTC.